Sequencing of this T cell receptor (beta chain) was carried out in a study of PD-L1 blockade in urothelial cancer. With 3 bases clipped from V and 4 bases from J, the junction kept 8 bases outside the gene matches. CDR3 length: 16 amino acids. Germline V gives CDR1 SGHKS, CDR2 YYEKEE (reference sequence). Each PCR reaction had synthetic TCR analog templates spiked into it. Sequencing was performed with immunoSEQ multiplex PCR; in TCRdb, only in-frame clones are kept and a portion is missing. Among tens of thousands of clones listed, approximately 82% were seen once. V and J are TRBV5-5 and TRBJ2-2; 8 positions agree with TRBD1. This TCR was recovered from a man aged 65 to 85 with urothelial cancer. Here the sequenced sample was PBMCs, taken around atezolizumab (anti-PD-L1) treatment. The CDR3 region has the DNA TGTGCCAGCAGCTCCGTGACAGGGGCAGGCACCGGGGAGCTGTTTTTT. Encoded protein: CASSSVTGAGTGELFF.